This T cell receptor beta chain was observed in a study of somatic mutations in cytotoxic T cells in rheumatoid arthritis. Findings and limits, study-wide: Rheumatoid arthritis patients showed CD8+ clonality increasing with age, unlike healthy controls. Patients with a largest CD8+ clone exceeding 20% of CD8+ cells numbered 8 of 65.

The CDR3 is made up of 16 amino acids. Germline CDR1 SGHDT, CDR2 YYEEEE. The protocol was immunoSEQ multiplex PCR, while the TCRdb copy is restricted to in-frame clones and leaves out a portion. The sample yields about 30,000 clones, 75% to 90% seen once. Positively selected by magnetic beads, CD4+ and CD8+ cells were purity-checked by flow cytometry. As concerns this clone: Its antigen is still unknown. One junction end does not reproduce the germline sequence, and a read error may be involved.

Sequencing input: CD8+ T cells sorted from blood. The chain is built from TRBV5-6 and TRBJ2-7; D gene unclear. This receptor was obtained from an adult with rheumatoid arthritis. The CDR3 is CASSPRPRAYSNEQYF. The CDR3, as DNA: TGTGCCAGCAGCCCGCGCCCTAGGGCTTACTCCAACGAGCAGTACTTC. The full variable domain, completed using reference TRBV5-6 and TRBJ2-7, is DAGVTQSPTHLIKTRGQQVTLRCSPKSGHDTVSWYQQALGQGPQFIFQYYEEEERQRGNFPDRFSGHQFPNYSSELNVNALLLGDSALYLCASSPRPRAYSNEQYFGPGTRLTVT.